This TCR beta chain emerged from a study of metastatic and nonmetastatic thyroid tumors. At the level of the study: Repertoires from blood and tumor or nodule tissue of malignant and benign thyroid patients were compared.

Note on this clone: No antigen is known for it.

Study findings and constraints: When malignant thyroid tumors were compared with benign nodules, TCR beta diversity was reportedly significantly higher in the malignant tumors. This held in both blood and tumor samples.

Thyroid surgery took place with no prior treatment in any patient. In the authors' methods: Construction of a distant-metastasis classifier for papillary thyroid cancer relied on CDR3 differences across clinicopathological groups. TCRdb called clones again from the PCR reads with MiXCR. The V and J calls, along with clone size, are taken from TCRdb and not from the paper's own processing. The sample lists about 7,400 clones; roughly 28% were seen once. The receptor was derived from a male donor with papillary thyroid cancer or a benign thyroid nodule (not recorded which). Some clones in this sample may be carry-over from other donors' samples. Material for sequencing was adjacent normal tissue.

The CDR3 nucleotides read TGTGCCAGCAGTTCCGGGACCAGAGGGAAGCACGAGCAGTACTTC. This gives the protein CASSSGTRGKHEQYF. V gene TRBV28 combines with J gene TRBJ2-7; possibly TRBD1 or TRBD2 for D (5 bases each). Trimming removed 4 bases at V and 5 bases at J, with 18 bases between. This CDR3 has 15 residues. Germline CDR1 is MDHEN and CDR2 is SYDVKM.